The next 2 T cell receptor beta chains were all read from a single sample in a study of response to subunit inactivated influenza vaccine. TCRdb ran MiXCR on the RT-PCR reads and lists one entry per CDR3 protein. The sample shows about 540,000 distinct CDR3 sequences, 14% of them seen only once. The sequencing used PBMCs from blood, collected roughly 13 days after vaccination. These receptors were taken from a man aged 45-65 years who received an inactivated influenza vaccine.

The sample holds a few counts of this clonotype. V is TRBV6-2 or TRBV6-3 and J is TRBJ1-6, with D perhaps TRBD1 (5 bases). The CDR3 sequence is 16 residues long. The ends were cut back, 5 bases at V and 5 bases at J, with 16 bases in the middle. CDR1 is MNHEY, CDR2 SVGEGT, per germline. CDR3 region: CASSKLGTDNNSPLHF. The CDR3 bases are TGTGCCAGCAGTAAACTCGGGACCGACAATAATTCACCCCTCCACTTT.

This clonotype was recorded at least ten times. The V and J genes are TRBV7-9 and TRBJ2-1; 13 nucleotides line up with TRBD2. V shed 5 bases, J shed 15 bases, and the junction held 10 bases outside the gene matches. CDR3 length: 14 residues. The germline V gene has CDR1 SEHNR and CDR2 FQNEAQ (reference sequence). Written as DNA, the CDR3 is TGTGCCAGCAGCGAGGGGACTAGCGGGACTCTGCCGTTCTTC. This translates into CASSEGTSGTLPFF.